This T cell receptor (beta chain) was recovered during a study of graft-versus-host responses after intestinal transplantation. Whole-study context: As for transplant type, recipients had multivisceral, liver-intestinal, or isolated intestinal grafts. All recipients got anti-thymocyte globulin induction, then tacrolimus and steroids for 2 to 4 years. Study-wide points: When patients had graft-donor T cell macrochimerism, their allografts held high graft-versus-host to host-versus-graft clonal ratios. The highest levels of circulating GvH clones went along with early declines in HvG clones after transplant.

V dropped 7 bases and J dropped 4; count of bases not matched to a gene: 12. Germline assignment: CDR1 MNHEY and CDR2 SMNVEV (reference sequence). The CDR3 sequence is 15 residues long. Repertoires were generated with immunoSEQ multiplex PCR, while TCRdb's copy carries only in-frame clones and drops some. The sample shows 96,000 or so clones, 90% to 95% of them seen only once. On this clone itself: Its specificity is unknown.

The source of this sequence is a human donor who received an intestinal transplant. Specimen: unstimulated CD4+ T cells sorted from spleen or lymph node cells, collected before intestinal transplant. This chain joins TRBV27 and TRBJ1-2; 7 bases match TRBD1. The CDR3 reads CASIVVWTGLYGYTF. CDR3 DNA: TGTGCCAGCATAGTGGTTTGGACAGGCCTCTATGGCTACACCTTC.